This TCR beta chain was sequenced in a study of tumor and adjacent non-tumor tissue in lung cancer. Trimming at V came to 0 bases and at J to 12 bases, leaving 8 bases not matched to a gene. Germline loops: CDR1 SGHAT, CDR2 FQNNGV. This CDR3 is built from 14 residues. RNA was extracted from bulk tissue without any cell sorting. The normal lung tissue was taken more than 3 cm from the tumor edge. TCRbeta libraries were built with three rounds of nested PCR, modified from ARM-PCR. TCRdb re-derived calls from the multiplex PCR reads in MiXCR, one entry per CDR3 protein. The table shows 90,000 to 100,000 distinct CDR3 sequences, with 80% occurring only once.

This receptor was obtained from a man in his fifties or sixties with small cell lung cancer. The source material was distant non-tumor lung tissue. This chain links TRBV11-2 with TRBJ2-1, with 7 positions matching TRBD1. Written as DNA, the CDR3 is TGTGCCAGCAGCTTAGAGACAGGGTTAGTTGTGCAGTTCTTC. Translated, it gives CASSLETGLVVQFF.